The TCR beta chain under discussion was sequenced for a study of beta chain features in type 1 diabetes. Study-level points and caveats: People with Type 1 diabetes carried modestly yet significantly shorter TCRB CDR3s in all four CD4+ subsets. Cells with high TCR expression could be over-represented when cDNA is sequenced.

The study reverse transcribed the entire isolated RNA, so it sequenced expressed TCRB transcripts. Method: immunoSEQ multiplex PCR; TCRdb's copy keeps in-frame clones and lacks some. The repertoire holds 300,000 to 350,000 clones, roughly a tenth seen once, with roughly 1% in the top ten. This clone came up a few times. The antigen remains undetermined. The ends were cut back, 3 bases at V and 0 bases at J, with 13 bases in the middle. CDR3 length equals 16 residues. The germline V gene has CDR1 LNHNV and CDR2 YYDKDF (reference sequence). This TCR was recovered from a man aged 30-40 years with type 1 diabetes. J is TRBJ2-3 and V is TRBV15; tentative D call: TRBD2 (5 bases). The material sequenced was central memory CD4+ T cells from blood. As DNA, the CDR3 is TGTGCCACCAGCAGGGCCGATCAGCGGAGCACAGATACGCAGTATTTT. Translated: CATSRADQRSTDTQYF.